The rows below give T cell receptor beta chains drawn from one sample of a study of T-cell reconstitution after alpha-beta-depleted transplantation in children. TCRdb itself ran the PCR reads through MiXCR, one entry per CDR3 protein. The sample contains approximately 430,000 distinct CDR3 sequences, roughly 17% of which appear only once. The source material was PBMCs, mostly from graft donor cells, sampled 360 days after TCRalphabeta/CD19-depleted stem cell transplant. Receptors originate from a boy under two years old who had a stem cell transplant for Wiskott-Aldrich syndrome, so the T cells may come from the graft donor. Both conserved end residues are part of each CDR3. Each record gives: V gene, CDR3 protein.

v_gene: TRBV5-1; CDR3aa: CASSLGGGRYGYTF
v_gene: TRBV25-1; CDR3aa: CASRTSGTSGGYTF
v_gene: TRBV2; CDR3aa: CAIGGLAGEGSYNEQFF
v_gene: TRBV5-1; CDR3aa: CASSLGGQGENYGYTF
v_gene: TRBV4-1; CDR3aa: CASSQDGGDRLDTQYF
v_gene: TRBV7-9; CDR3aa: CASSLRARVEGTQYF
v_gene: TRBV5-1; CDR3aa: CASSLGGQNSPLHF
v_gene: TRBV19; CDR3aa: CASSLDRIPYEQYF
v_gene: TRBV5-1; CDR3aa: CASSLVVAGAYEQFF
v_gene: TRBV24-1; CDR3aa: CATSDFRIGYNEQFF
v_gene: TRBV6-5; CDR3aa: CASSNRDRWNTGELFF
v_gene: TRBV14; CDR3aa: CASSNLGYNEQFF
v_gene: TRBV24-1; CDR3aa: CATSGPRRQGITGELFF
v_gene: TRBV15; CDR3aa: CATSRRDKGRGAYNEQFF
v_gene: TRBV6-2/TRBV6-3; CDR3aa: CASSYRLAGGRETQYF
v_gene: TRBV4-1; CDR3aa: CASSRFGTVNTGELFF
v_gene: TRBV20-1; CDR3aa: CSASERGRNTGELFF
v_gene: TRBV29-1; CDR3aa: CSVGPRETQYF
v_gene: TRBV5-4; CDR3aa: CASTRAGVLQETQYF
v_gene: TRBV15; CDR3aa: CATSRDHKIHNEQFF
v_gene: TRBV18; CDR3aa: CASSPRTQGIAYEQYF
v_gene: TRBV4-1; CDR3aa: CASSHREATDTQYF
v_gene: TRBV21-1; CDR3aa: CASPKRNEQYF
v_gene: TRBV5-1; CDR3aa: CASSSDGTVYEQYF